A single sample gave rise to the 27 T cell receptor beta chains below, sequenced in a study of control samples from healthy donors and cancer patients. Libraries were prepared by immunoSEQ multiplex PCR; TCRdb keeps only in-frame clonotypes and omits some of them. The table records around 100,000 clones, just under 95% of them present only once. The specimen was blood. These receptor sequences come from a human donor in good health. The donor label of this sample is uncertain.

The V and J genes are TRBV7-2 and TRBJ2-2; D remains ambiguous. CDR1 SGHTA and CDR2 FQGNSA come from the germline V gene. This CDR3 spans 12 amino acids. The germline V and J ends were trimmed by 4 bases and 8 bases, with 8 bases remaining between them. The CDR3 DNA sequence: TGTGCCAGCAGCTGGCGGCTGGGGGAGCTGTTTTTT. Translated, it gives CASSWRLGELFF.

A word on this clone: Other DNA sequences of this sample code for an identical CDR3. This chain joins TRBV5-1 and TRBJ1-1; D unclear. CDR1 and CDR2 (germline): SGHRS, YFSETQ. CDR3 length: 13 amino acids. V gave up 0 bases and J gave up 2 bases, with 5 bases separating them. CDR3 nucleotides: TGCGCCAGCAGCTTGGCAGGTAACACTGAAGCTTTCTTT. It is translated as CASSLAGNTEAFF.

This chain links TRBV24-1 with TRBJ1-1, with 10 bases identical to TRBD1. The CDR3 sequence is 14 residues long. The ends lost 3 bases at V and 3 bases at J; junction bases unmatched: 0. Per the germline V gene, CDR1 is KGHDR and CDR2 is SFDVKD. In DNA, the CDR3 is TGTGCCACCAGTGATGGGACAGGGGACACTGAAGCTTTCTTT. As protein: CATSDGTGDTEAFF.

The rearrangement links TRBV7-9 to TRBJ2-5; D possibly uses TRBD1 or TRBD2 (6 bases each). With 3 bases removed from V and 6 bases from J, the gap between germline ends came to 20 bases. The CDR3 has 16 amino acids. The germline V gene has CDR1 SEHNR and CDR2 FQNEAQ (reference sequence). The CDR3 DNA reads TGTGCCAGCAGCTTTCCCCGGGGGCAGGGCGGACAGACCCAGTACTTC. As protein: CASSFPRGQGGQTQYF.

The chain joins TRBV30 to TRBJ1-4, with unresolved D. The V gene's germline CDR1 is GTSNPN and CDR2 SVGIG (reference sequence). The CDR3 runs 13 residues. V was trimmed by 8 bases and J by 0 bases, leaving 10 bases between them. The CDR3, as DNA: TGTGCCGGGATACGAGCAACTAATGAAAAACTGTTTTTT. Its protein is CAGIRATNEKLFF.

The J gene is TRBJ1-2, the V gene TRBV7-3, with no clear D. The CDR3 sequence is 13 residues long. Germline V lookup: CDR1 SGHTA, CDR2 FQGTGA. Trimming pared 2 bases from V and 0 bases from J, leaving 4 bases between. The CDR3 DNA is TGTGCCAGCAGCTTAGACCCTAACTATGGCTACACCTTC. It encodes CASSLDPNYGYTF.

This clone was picked up one time. The chain joins TRBV9 to TRBJ2-7; 8 nucleotides line up with TRBD2. Germline V CDR1 and CDR2: SGDLS, YYNGEE. With V trimmed by 2 bases and J by 2 bases, 9 bases remained unmatched. The CDR3 is made up of 16 amino acids. The CDR3 here is CASSVTSDLVAYEQYF. As DNA, the CDR3 is TGTGCCAGCAGCGTGACTAGCGACCTCGTCGCCTACGAGCAGTACTTC.

Ten or more counts support this clone. J is TRBJ1-6 and V is TRBV9; perhaps TRBD1 as D (6 bases). The CDR3 sequence is 16 residues long. Trimming stripped 0 bases from V and 0 bases from J, with 7 bases between. Germline V gene data show CDR1 as SGDLS and CDR2 as YYNGEE. The CDR3 DNA sequence: TGTGCCAGCAGCGTAGTAGGGGGCTCCTATAATTCACCCCTCCACTTT. It encodes CASSVVGGSYNSPLHF.

The chain employs TRBV11-2 and TRBJ1-6; D unclear. V lost 5 bases to trimming and J lost 5 bases, with 16 bases between them. The CDR3 contains 16 residues. Germline loops: CDR1 SGHAT, CDR2 FQNNGV. CDR3 bases: TGTGCCAGCAGCGATCAAGGGTTTTTGGATAATTCACCCCTCCACTTT. Translation gives CASSDQGFLDNSPLHF.

The V and J genes are TRBV2 and TRBJ1-5; D gene uncertain. V lost 5 bases to trimming and J lost 0 bases, with 8 bases between them. Germline loops: CDR1 SNHLY, CDR2 FYNNEI. CDR3 size: 14 residues. The CDR3 loop reads CASSMGDSNQPQHF. The CDR3 region has the DNA TGTGCCAGCAGTATGGGAGATAGCAATCAGCCCCAGCATTTT.

The gene calls are TRBV3-1 (or the pseudogene TRBV3-2) and TRBJ1-3; 7 bases match TRBD1. V lost 5 bases and J lost 6; bases outside the gene matches: 10. Germline values: CDR1 LGHDT, CDR2 YNNKEL (reference sequence). This CDR3 contains 15 residues. The CDR3 region has the DNA TGTGCCAGCAGCTCCGTCAGGGACAGCTCAAACACCATATATTTT. This codes for CASSSVRDSSNTIYF.

V gene TRBV10-1 combines with J gene TRBJ2-5, with D maybe TRBD2 (5 bases). The V gene lost 3 bases and the J gene lost 2 bases, with 7 bases spanning the gap. Germline CDR1 reads WNHNN; CDR2 reads SYGVQD (reference sequence). This CDR3 has 13 residues. The chain's CDR3 is CASSETGQETQYF. As DNA, the CDR3 is TGCGCCAGCAGTGAAACGGGACAAGAGACCCAGTACTTC.

The chain links TRBV7-8 to TRBJ1-5; D unresolved. This CDR3 has 18 amino acids. Trimming pared 3 bases from V and 0 bases from J, leaving 18 bases between. Germline CDR1 is SGHVS and CDR2 is FQNEAQ. The CDR3 sequence: CASSLLSSGQDSNQPQHF. The CDR3 DNA sequence: TGTGCCAGCAGCTTGCTTAGTAGTGGTCAAGATAGCAATCAGCCCCAGCATTTT.

The V call is TRBV7-7, the J call TRBJ1-2; D gene ambiguous. Germline lookup yields CDR1 SSHAT and CDR2 FNYEAQ (reference sequence). Deletions cut 5 bases from V and 7 bases from J, with 8 bases between. This CDR3 spans 11 amino acids. The CDR3 nucleotides read TGTGCCAGCAGCCGTGGCCCTGGCTACACCTTC. This gives the protein CASSRGPGYTF.

This rearrangement joins TRBV10-3 to TRBJ1-6, with TRBD1 as a possible D gene (5 bases). This CDR3 region has 14 residues. In germline, CDR1 is ENHRY, CDR2 SYGVKD. Trimming took off 3 bases at V and 10 bases at J, with 13 bases between the two ends. The CDR3 spells CAISDVVTGSPLHF. CDR3 DNA sequence: TGTGCCATCAGTGACGTTGTAACAGGATCACCCCTCCACTTT.

This sequence joins TRBV27 and TRBJ1-1, with TRBD1 identical over 7 bases. The V gene end was trimmed by 2 bases and the J gene end by 3 bases; junction bases not matched to a gene: 3. Germline assignment: CDR1 MNHEY and CDR2 SMNVEV (reference sequence). This CDR3 has 14 amino acids. CDR3 bases: TGTGCCAGCAGTTTAGTAGACAGGGACACTGAAGCTTTCTTT. Protein sequence: CASSLVDRDTEAFF.

This chain joins TRBV5-4 and TRBJ2-3, with 10 bases matching TRBD2. CDR3 size: 16 residues. V lost 4 bases, J lost 8 bases, and 13 bases stayed unmatched. Germline assignment: CDR1 SGHNT and CDR2 YYREEE (reference sequence). CDR3 coding DNA: TGTGCCAGCAGCCCGATGACCCCTAGCGGGGGCACTACGCAGTATTTT. The encoded protein is CASSPMTPSGGTTQYF.

V and J are TRBV2 and TRBJ2-6; D is unclear. Germline CDR1 is SNHLY and CDR2 is FYNNEI. The CDR3 is 13 amino acids. V was cut by 8 bases and J by 4 bases, with 9 bases left in between. Written as DNA, the CDR3 is TGTGCCAGCCACCTGCGGGGGGCCAACGTCCTGACTTTC. Protein product: CASHLRGANVLTF.

The gene calls are TRBV28 and TRBJ2-7; D not certain. Germline lookup yields CDR1 MDHEN and CDR2 SYDVKM. The CDR3 sequence is 14 residues long. Trimming pared 2 bases from V and 3 bases from J, leaving 11 bases between. In DNA form, the CDR3 reads TGTGCCAGCAGTTTAGTCAACAGTAACTACGAGCAGTACTTC. Its protein is CASSLVNSNYEQYF.

The chain carries TRBV29-1 and TRBJ1-4, with D possibly matching TRBD1 (5 bases). The CDR3 contains 14 residues. Germline loops: CDR1 SQVTM, CDR2 ANQGSEA. Between the trimmed V and J ends, which lost 6 bases and 0 bases, there was a span of 11 bases. CDR3 in DNA: TGCAGCGTCAAGGGGCCTTCAACTAATGAAAAACTGTTTTTT. Translating gives CSVKGPSTNEKLFF.

The J gene is TRBJ2-1, the V gene TRBV27, with D unclear. This CDR3 comprises 14 residues. Germline loops: CDR1 MNHEY, CDR2 SMNVEV (reference sequence). With 2 bases removed from V and 8 bases from J, the gap between germline ends came to 13 bases. CDR3 nucleotides: TGTGCCAGCAGTTTAGGATCAGGCCGGGATGAGCAGTTCTTC. This translates into CASSLGSGRDEQFF.

The chain is built from TRBV3-1 (or the pseudogene TRBV3-2) and TRBJ1-3, with TRBD1 as a possible D gene (5 bases). Trimming took 0 bases from V and 0 from J, leaving 9 bases between them. Per germline, CDR1 LGHDT and CDR2 YNNKEL (reference sequence). The CDR3 totals 16 residues. In nucleotides, the CDR3 is TGTGCCAGCAGCCAAGAAGGGGAAAACTCTGGAAACACCATATATTTT. The encoded protein is CASSQEGENSGNTIYF.

The gene calls are TRBV19 and TRBJ2-6; D is perhaps TRBD1 (6 bases). Per the germline V gene, CDR1 is LNHDA and CDR2 is SQIVND (reference sequence). V was cut by 5 bases and J by 2 bases, with 13 bases left in between. The CDR3 consists of 16 residues. The CDR3 DNA reads as TGTGCCAGTAGTGATCCCCGGACAGCTGGGGCCAACGTCCTGACTTTC. This encodes CASSDPRTAGANVLTF. Using reference TRBV19 and TRBJ2-6 for the parts outside the CDR3, the full variable domain is DGGITQSPKYLFRKEGQNVTLSCEQNLNHDAMYWYRQDPGQGLRLIYYSQIVNDFQKGDIAEGYSVSREKKESFPLTVTSAQKNPTAFYLCASSDPRTAGANVLTFGAGSRLTVL.

The gene calls are TRBV11-2 and TRBJ1-4; unclear D gene. Trimming cost V 4 bases and J 8 bases, with 8 bases left between them. The CDR3 extends over 12 amino acids. Germline CDR1 SGHAT, CDR2 FQNNGV. CDR3 DNA: TGTGCCAGCAGCTGGGTTGGAGAAAAACTGTTTTTT. Translated: CASSWVGEKLFF.

The rearrangement joins TRBV10-2 to TRBJ1-4, with D uncertain. This CDR3 spans 13 amino acids. Germline CDR1 reads WSHSY; CDR2 reads SAAADI. Between the trimmed V and J ends, which lost 3 bases and 8 bases, there was a span of 10 bases. CDR3 amino acids: CASSEMGLEKLFF. The CDR3 DNA is TGCGCCAGCAGTGAAATGGGATTGGAAAAACTGTTTTTT.

For this clone: This CDR3 is also generated by other DNA sequences in the sample. V is TRBV5-1 and J is TRBJ1-5; D not certain. Germline V CDR1 and CDR2: SGHRS, YFSETQ. V gave up 3 bases and J gave up 5 bases, with 9 bases separating them. This CDR3 has 13 residues. The CDR3 spells CASSSEPDQPQHF. CDR3 DNA: TGCGCCAGCAGCTCCGAGCCGGATCAGCCCCAGCATTTT. Filled out from reference TRBV5-1 and TRBJ1-5, the complete variable domain reads KAGVTQTPRYLIKTRGQQVTLSCSPISGHRSVSWYQQTPGQGLQFLFEYFSETQRNKGNFPGRFSGRQFSNSRSEMNVSTLELGDSALYLCASSSEPDQPQHFGDGTRLSIL.

This sequence joins TRBV7-8 and TRBJ2-3, with D maybe TRBD2 (5 bases). Germline-derived CDR1 and CDR2 are SGHVS and FQNEAQ. V lost 6 bases to trimming and J lost 4 bases, with 14 bases between them. CDR3 length: 14 residues. CDR3 sequence reads: CASREFQRADTQYF. The CDR3 nucleotides read TGTGCCAGCAGAGAATTCCAGAGGGCAGATACGCAGTATTTT.